These 30 T cell receptor beta chains share one sample of origin, sequenced in a study of cytomegalovirus exposure and HLA in healthy donors. PCR amplification relied on 60 Vbeta primers (plus 13 Jbeta primers). Measured with immunoSEQ multiplex PCR; TCRdb has only the in-frame clones, and not every one. Among some 220,000 clones listed, roughly 78% were seen once. Source material: PBMCs. The source is a boy between 10 and 17 years old in good health and CMV-seronegative.

This clone was seen a single time. V usage is TRBV27 and J usage is TRBJ1-2, with D perhaps TRBD1 (6 bases). Germline V gives CDR1 MNHEY, CDR2 SMNVEV (reference sequence). V gave up 10 bases and J gave up 5 bases, with 35 bases separating them. The CDR3 spans 19 residues. The CDR3 spells CAIPVLSFPDSHLFYGYTF. Written as DNA, the CDR3 is TGTGCCATTCCGGTTCTTTCGTTCCCGGACAGCCACCTCTTTTATGGCTACACCTTC.

This clone was seen a few times. In the same sample, other DNA sequences code for this CDR3. The rearrangement joins TRBV9 to TRBJ2-1, with a possible D match to TRBD2 (6 bases). The germline V gene encodes CDR1 SGDLS and CDR2 YYNGEE. Trimming shortened V by 2 bases and J by 1 base, and 10 bases separated the two germline ends. The length of the CDR3 is 15 residues. Here the CDR3 reads CASSVGGGSYNEQFF. CDR3 bases: TGTGCCAGCAGCGTTGGTGGGGGGTCCTACAATGAGCAGTTCTTC.

About this clone: A much larger clonotype is one base distant, so this may be a read error. The chain joins TRBV2 to TRBJ1-1; 8 bases match TRBD1. V lost 6 bases, J lost 4 bases, and 1 base stayed unmatched. Germline CDR1 SNHLY, CDR2 FYNNEI. The CDR3 is 12 residues long. The CDR3 nucleotides are TGTGCCAGCAGAACAGGGGGCACTGAAGCTTTCTTT. Protein sequence: CASRTGGTEAFF.

This clone was detected only once. The chain uses TRBV16 and TRBJ1-1; possibly TRBD1 for D (5 bases). From germline, CDR1 is KGHSY and CDR2 FQNENV. The V gene lost 4 bases and the J gene lost 2 bases, with 8 bases spanning the gap. This CDR3 contains 13 residues. CDR3 in DNA: TGTGCCAGCAGCCCGCAGGGCAACACTGAAGCTTTCTTT. It codes for CASSPQGNTEAFF.

The chain joins TRBV30 to TRBJ2-7, with TRBD2 matching 8 bases. Germline V gene data show CDR1 as GTSNPN and CDR2 as SVGIG (reference sequence). J lost 7 bases, V lost 1 base, and 12 bases had no gene match. The CDR3 has 15 residues. The CDR3 here is CAWSDPSGGVREQYF. In DNA form, the CDR3 reads TGTGCCTGGAGTGACCCAAGCGGGGGTGTTCGTGAGCAGTACTTC.

This sequence joins TRBV14 and TRBJ2-2, with 8 bases matching TRBD1. Germline-derived CDR1 and CDR2 are SGHDN and FVKESK. CDR3 size: 17 residues. The ends lost 0 bases at V and 5 bases at J; junction bases unmatched: 8. This CDR3 is CASSQEVTGAGTGELFF. The CDR3 bases are TGTGCCAGCAGCCAAGAGGTGACAGGGGCCGGGACCGGGGAGCTGTTTTTT.

The chain employs TRBV7-6 and TRBJ1-1, with TRBD1 matching over 8 bases. In germline, CDR1 is SGHVS, CDR2 FNYEAQ. Trimming took 2 bases from V and 6 from J; bases not matched to a gene: 11. The CDR3 runs to 16 residues. CDR3 bases: TGTGCCAGCAGCTTATCCCACGACAGGGGCATCGCTGAAGCTTTCTTT. Amino acids: CASSLSHDRGIAEAFF.

This clone appeared a few times. The chain is built from TRBV29-1 and TRBJ2-2, with a possible D match to TRBD1 (6 bases). This CDR3 region has 15 residues. The V and J ends lost 2 bases and 3 bases respectively, with 13 bases between them. CDR1 is SQVTM and CDR2 is ANQGSEA in the germline V gene. The CDR3 loop is CSVETNRDYTGELFF. The CDR3 DNA sequence: TGCAGCGTTGAAACGAACAGGGATTACACCGGGGAGCTGTTTTTT.

The chain is built from TRBV10-3 and TRBJ2-5; 10 nucleotides line up with TRBD1. In germline, CDR1 is ENHRY, CDR2 SYGVKD. The CDR3 runs to 15 residues. With V trimmed by 8 bases and J by 11 bases, 17 bases remained unmatched. CDR3 residues: CAIVFWDRGRSEQYF. CDR3 coding DNA: TGTGCCATCGTCTTTTGGGACAGGGGAAGGAGTGAGCAGTACTTC.

CDR3 sequence reads: CASSPSGGGGNTIYF. In DNA, the CDR3 is TGTGCCAGCAGTCCCTCAGGGGGCGGCGGAAACACCATATATTTT. V is TRBV6-5 and J is TRBJ1-3; 8 bases agree with TRBD1. Germline-derived CDR1 and CDR2 are MNHEY and SVGAGI. This CDR3 spans 15 amino acids. The V segment lost 5 bases and the J segment 4 bases; nucleotides outside the gene matches: 7.

The gene calls are TRBV20-1 and TRBJ1-1; unclear D gene. The CDR3 has 11 residues. V gave up 0 bases and J gave up 12 bases, with 11 bases separating them. Germline V gives CDR1 DFQATT, CDR2 SNEGSKA (reference sequence). CDR3 nucleotide sequence: TGCAGTGCTAGAGATCGGAGAGGAACTTTCTTT. It specifies CSARDRRGTFF.

This clone was recorded only once. The chain is built from TRBV15 and TRBJ2-5; 7 bases align to TRBD2. The CDR3 runs 16 residues. V gave up 0 bases and J gave up 5 bases; unmatched junction bases: 9. From germline, CDR1 is LNHNV and CDR2 YYDKDF (reference sequence). CDR3 amino acids: CATSRDWAGEGETQYF. CDR3 bases: TGTGCCACCAGCAGAGATTGGGCGGGAGAAGGGGAGACCCAGTACTTC.

This clone was picked up a small number of times. This sequence joins TRBV4-2 and TRBJ2-3, with D perhaps TRBD2 (5 bases). The CDR3 contains 15 residues. The germline CDR1 and CDR2 sequences are LGHNA and YNFKEQ. Trimming took 1 base from V and 4 from J, leaving 12 bases between them. CDR3 amino acids: CASSQGGGFADTQYF. The CDR3 DNA sequence: TGTGCCAGCAGCCAAGGAGGCGGGTTCGCAGATACGCAGTATTTT.

The V and J genes are TRBV9 and TRBJ1-6; D is undetermined. Germline CDR1 and CDR2: SGDLS and YYNGEE. This CDR3 is 17 amino acids long. V shed 2 bases and J shed 0 bases, with 12 bases lying between them. The CDR3 protein is CASSVSPESSYNSPLHF. CDR3 DNA: TGTGCCAGCAGCGTGTCACCCGAGAGCTCCTATAATTCACCCCTCCACTTT. Full variable domain (rest looked up from reference TRBV9 and TRBJ1-6): DSGVTQTPKHLITATGQRVTLRCSPRSGDLSVYWYQQSLDQGLQFLIQYYNGEERAKGNILERFSAQQFPDLHSELNLSSLELGDSALYFCASSVSPESSYNSPLHFGNGTRLTVT.

V and J are TRBV15 and TRBJ2-1; 8 bases map to TRBD1. Germline V gene lookup returns CDR1 LNHNV and CDR2 YYDKDF (reference sequence). Trimming took 2 bases from V and 0 from J; bases not matched to a gene: 6. The CDR3 has 17 residues. CDR3 nucleotides: TGTGCCACCAGCAGAACCAACGGACAGGGCTCCTACAATGAGCAGTTCTTC. Translating it yields CATSRTNGQGSYNEQFF.

This clone was seen only once. The V gene is TRBV27, the J gene TRBJ2-2; D gene unclear. The CDR3 covers 16 residues. Germline CDR1 and CDR2: MNHEY and SMNVEV (reference sequence). The V gene lost 4 bases and the J gene lost 2 bases, with 14 bases spanning the gap. This chain's CDR3 is CASSSHPGVNTGELFF. As DNA, the CDR3 is TGTGCCAGCAGTTCGCACCCCGGAGTCAACACCGGGGAGCTGTTTTTT.

The rearrangement uses TRBV6-5 and TRBJ2-4; weak D call: TRBD2 (6 bases). The CDR3 is 15 amino acids. CDR1 is MNHEY and CDR2 is SVGAGI in the germline V gene. Trimming pared 6 bases from V and 1 base from J, leaving 13 bases between. CDR3 sequence: CASSRGDLAKNIQYF. For the CDR3, the DNA is TGTGCCAGCAGCCGCGGGGATTTGGCCAAAAACATTCAGTACTTC.

CDR3 sequence (DNA): TGCGCCAGCAGCCTGCCTAGGACAGGGACGGGCTACACCTTC. Translation: CASSLPRTGTGYTF. The chain couples TRBV5-1 to TRBJ1-2, with TRBD1 identical over 8 bases. The V gene end was trimmed by 4 bases and the J gene end by 8 bases; junction bases not matched to a gene: 10. The CDR3 has 14 amino acids. Germline V CDR1 and CDR2: SGHRS, YFSETQ.

V and J are TRBV5-6 and TRBJ2-7; D is perhaps TRBD2 (6 bases). CDR3 length equals 13 residues. V gave up 0 bases and J gave up 6 bases, with 10 bases separating them. Germline-derived CDR1 and CDR2 are SGHDT and YYEEEE. The CDR3 DNA reads TGTGCCAGCAGCTTGGGATTGGGAGGCGAGCAGTACTTC. It encodes CASSLGLGGEQYF.

The V and J genes are TRBV18 and TRBJ1-5; D not certain. Between the trimmed V and J ends, which lost 2 bases and 9 bases, there was a span of 17 bases. This CDR3 spans 15 amino acids. CDR1 KGHSH and CDR2 LQKENI come from the germline V gene. CDR3 coding DNA: TGTGCCAGCTCACCAGGTGCGGGGTTGCTCGGGCCCCAGCATTTT. This encodes CASSPGAGLLGPQHF.

This rearrangement joins TRBV10-3 to TRBJ2-7; TRBD1 aligns across 7 bases. CDR1 is ENHRY and CDR2 is SYGVKD in the germline V gene. This CDR3 has 14 amino acids. V lost 5 bases to trimming and J lost 2 bases; unmatched junction nucleotides: 6. The CDR3 spells CAISSDRDTYEQYF. In nucleotides, the CDR3 is TGTGCCATCAGTTCTGACAGGGACACCTACGAGCAGTACTTC.

The chain joins TRBV10-2 to TRBJ1-6; possibly TRBD1 for D (5 bases). In germline, CDR1 is WSHSY, CDR2 SAAADI. The CDR3 runs to 13 residues. V gave up 5 bases and J gave up 9 bases, with 11 bases separating them. The CDR3 is CASSPREGSPLHF. The CDR3 DNA follows: TGCGCCAGCAGTCCCAGGGAGGGTTCACCCCTCCACTTT.

The chain links TRBV10-1 to TRBJ2-7; 7 positions agree with TRBD1. V shed 3 bases, J shed 0 bases, and the junction held 5 bases outside the gene matches. Germline CDR1 is WNHNN and CDR2 is SYGVQD (reference sequence). The CDR3 loop spans 15 amino acids. CDR3 sequence reads: CASSDPAGGSYEQYF. CDR3 nucleotide sequence: TGCGCCAGCAGTGACCCGGCAGGGGGCTCCTACGAGCAGTACTTC.

This clone was seen only a few times. This chain connects TRBV18 to TRBJ2-2; 10 bases are a match to TRBD1. The ends lost 0 bases at V and 4 bases at J; junction bases unmatched: 2. Per germline, CDR1 KGHSH and CDR2 LQKENI. CDR3 length: 16 amino acids. CDR3 loop: CASSPPGQGTTGELFF. The CDR3 nucleotides are TGTGCCAGCTCACCACCGGGACAGGGGACCACCGGGGAGCTGTTTTTT.

The V gene is TRBV6-5, the J gene TRBJ1-2; TRBD1 is a possible D gene (5 bases). The length of the CDR3 is 16 residues. The V end was cut by 0 bases, the J end by 6 bases, with 17 bases between. The germline V gene has CDR1 MNHEY and CDR2 SVGAGI. The CDR3: CASSYSSHGGWNGYTF. The CDR3 coding sequence is TGTGCCAGCAGTTACTCAAGCCACGGGGGATGGAATGGCTACACCTTC.

The chain couples TRBV7-9 to TRBJ2-1; 7 bases fit TRBD2. The CDR3 is 15 residues long. Germline loops: CDR1 SEHNR, CDR2 FQNEAQ (reference sequence). J lost 2 bases, V lost 5 bases, and 6 bases had no gene match. As DNA, the CDR3 is TGTGCCAGCAGCCCGGGACTATCTCCCTACAATGAGCAGTTCTTC. It yields the protein CASSPGLSPYNEQFF.

The chain couples TRBV19 to TRBJ1-5; D gene ambiguous. The CDR3 runs 14 residues. V shed 9 bases and J shed 6 bases, with 18 bases lying between them. The germline CDR1 and CDR2 sequences are LNHDA and SQIVND (reference sequence). The CDR3 region has the DNA TGTGCCAGCTGCCCTCGTGGGTGGAGTCAGCCCCAGCATTTT. Protein: CASCPRGWSQPQHF.

CDR3 protein: CASSLGLFGRGKSYSKNIQYF. CDR3 coding DNA: TGTGCCAGCAGTTTAGGTCTATTCGGCAGGGGGAAAAGCTATAGCAAAAACATTCAGTACTTC. This chain links TRBV27 with TRBJ2-4, with TRBD1 identical over 7 bases. The V and J ends lost 2 bases and 3 bases, in that order; junction bases with no gene match: 22. Germline V CDR1 and CDR2: MNHEY, SMNVEV (reference sequence). The CDR3 consists of 21 residues.

The chain uses TRBV11-3 and TRBJ2-7; 9 bases align to TRBD1. The germline gives CDR1 SGHNT, CDR2 YENEEA. V lost 5 bases, J lost 5 bases, and 22 bases stayed unmatched. The CDR3 totals 19 residues. The CDR3 bases are TGTGCCAGCAGCCAGTTAACCGGTTTTTCGTGGACAGGGGAAGACGAGCAGTACTTC. It yields the protein CASSQLTGFSWTGEDEQYF.

The chain is built from TRBV11-2 and TRBJ2-6, with D possibly matching TRBD2 (6 bases). The V end was cut by 5 bases, the J end by 2 bases, with 13 bases between. Germline V lookup: CDR1 SGHAT, CDR2 FQNNGV. The CDR3 contains 16 residues. The CDR3: CASSVEGFPGANVLTF. In DNA, the CDR3 is TGTGCCAGCAGCGTGGAGGGGTTCCCTGGGGCCAACGTCCTGACTTTC.